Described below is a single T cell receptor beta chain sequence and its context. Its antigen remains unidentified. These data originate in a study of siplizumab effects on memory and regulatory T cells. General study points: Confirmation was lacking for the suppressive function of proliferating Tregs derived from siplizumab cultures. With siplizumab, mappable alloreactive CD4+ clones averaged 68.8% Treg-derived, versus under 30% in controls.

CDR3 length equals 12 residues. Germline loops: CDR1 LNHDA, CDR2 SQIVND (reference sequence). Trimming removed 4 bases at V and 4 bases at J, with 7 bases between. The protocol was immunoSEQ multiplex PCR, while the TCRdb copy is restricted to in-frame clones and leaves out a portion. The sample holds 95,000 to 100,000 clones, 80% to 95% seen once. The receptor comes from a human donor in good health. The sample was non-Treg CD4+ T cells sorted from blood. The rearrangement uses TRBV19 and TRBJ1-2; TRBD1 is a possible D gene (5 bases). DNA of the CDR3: TGTGCCAGTAGTAAGGGGACCTATGGCTACACCTTC. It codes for CASSKGTYGYTF. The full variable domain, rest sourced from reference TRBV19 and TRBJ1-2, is DGGITQSPKYLFRKEGQNVTLSCEQNLNHDAMYWYRQDPGQGLRLIYYSQIVNDFQKGDIAEGYSVSREKKESFPLTVTSAQKNPTAFYLCASSKGTYGYTFGSGTRLTVV.